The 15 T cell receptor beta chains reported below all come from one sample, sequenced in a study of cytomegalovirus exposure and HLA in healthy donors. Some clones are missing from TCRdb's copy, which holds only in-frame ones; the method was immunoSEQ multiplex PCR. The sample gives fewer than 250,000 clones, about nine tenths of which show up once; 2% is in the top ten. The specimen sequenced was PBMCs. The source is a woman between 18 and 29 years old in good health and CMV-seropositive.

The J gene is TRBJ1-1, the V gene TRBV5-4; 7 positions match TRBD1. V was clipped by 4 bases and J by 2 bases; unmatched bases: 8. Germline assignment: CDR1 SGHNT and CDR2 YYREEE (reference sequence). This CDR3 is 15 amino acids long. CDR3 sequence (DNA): TGTGCCAGCAGCACTCAACAGGGGTTTAACACTGAAGCTTTCTTT. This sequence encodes CASSTQQGFNTEAFF.

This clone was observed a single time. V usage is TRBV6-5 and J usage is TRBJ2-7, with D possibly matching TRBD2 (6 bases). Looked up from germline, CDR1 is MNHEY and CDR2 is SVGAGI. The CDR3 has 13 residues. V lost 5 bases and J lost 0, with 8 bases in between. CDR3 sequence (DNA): TGTGCCAGCAGTGGAGGGAGCTCCTACGAGCAGTACTTC. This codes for CASSGGSSYEQYF.

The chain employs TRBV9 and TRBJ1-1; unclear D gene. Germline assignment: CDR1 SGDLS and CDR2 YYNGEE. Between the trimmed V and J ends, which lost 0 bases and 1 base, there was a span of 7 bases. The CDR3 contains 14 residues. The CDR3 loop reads CASSVDGENTEAFF. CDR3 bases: TGTGCCAGCAGCGTAGATGGAGAGAACACTGAAGCTTTCTTT. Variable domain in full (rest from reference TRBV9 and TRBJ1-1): DSGVTQTPKHLITATGQRVTLRCSPRSGDLSVYWYQQSLDQGLQFLIQYYNGEERAKGNILERFSAQQFPDLHSELNLSSLELGDSALYFCASSVDGENTEAFFGQGTRLTVV.

CDR3 in amino acids: CASSIASGGANTQYF. CDR3 sequence (DNA): TGTGCCAGTAGTATTGCTAGCGGGGGGGCCAATACGCAGTATTTT. V usage is TRBV19 and J usage is TRBJ2-3, with 12 bases aligning to TRBD2. V dropped 3 bases and J dropped 7; count of bases not matched to a gene: 5. CDR3 length equals 15 residues. Germline CDR1 reads LNHDA; CDR2 reads SQIVND (reference sequence). Filled out from reference TRBV19 and TRBJ2-3, the complete variable domain reads DGGITQSPKYLFRKEGQNVTLSCEQNLNHDAMYWYRQDPGQGLRLIYYSQIVNDFQKGDIAEGYSVSREKKESFPLTVTSAQKNPTAFYLCASSIASGGANTQYFGPGTRLTVL.

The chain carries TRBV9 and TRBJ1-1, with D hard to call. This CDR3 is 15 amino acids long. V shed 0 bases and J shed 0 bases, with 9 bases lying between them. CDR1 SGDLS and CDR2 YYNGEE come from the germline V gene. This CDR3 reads CASSVDERLNTEAFF. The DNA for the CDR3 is TGTGCCAGCAGCGTAGATGAGCGGTTGAACACTGAAGCTTTCTTT.

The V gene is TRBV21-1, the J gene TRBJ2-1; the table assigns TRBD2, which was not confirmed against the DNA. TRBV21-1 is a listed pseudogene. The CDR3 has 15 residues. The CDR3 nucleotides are TGTGCCAGCAGACCCTGTGCGGGAGATCGGAATGAGCAGTTCTTC. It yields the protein CASRPCAGDRNEQFF.

CDR3 sequence: CASSKSGTNEKLFF. The CDR3, as DNA: TGTGCCAGCAGCAAAAGCGGGACTAATGAAAAACTGTTTTTT. J is TRBJ1-4 and V is TRBV6-6; no reliable D call. V was shortened by 6 bases and J by 2 bases, with 10 bases between the two germline ends. The CDR3 extends over 14 amino acids. The germline CDR1 and CDR2 sequences are MNHNY and SVGAGI (reference sequence).

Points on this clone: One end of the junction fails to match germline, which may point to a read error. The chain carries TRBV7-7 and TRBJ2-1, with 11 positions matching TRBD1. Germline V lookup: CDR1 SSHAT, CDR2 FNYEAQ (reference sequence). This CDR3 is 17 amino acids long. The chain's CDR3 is CASSPRLGQGAYNEQFF. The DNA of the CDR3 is TGTGCTAGCAGCCCCCGACTGGGACAGGGGGCCTACAATGAGCAGTTCTTC.

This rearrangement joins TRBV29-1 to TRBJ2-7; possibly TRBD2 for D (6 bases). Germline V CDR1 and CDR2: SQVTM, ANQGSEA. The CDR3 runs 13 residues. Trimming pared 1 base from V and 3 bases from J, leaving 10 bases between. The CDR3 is CSVEGNGSYEQYF. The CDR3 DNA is TGCAGCGTTGAAGGGAACGGGAGCTACGAGCAGTACTTC.

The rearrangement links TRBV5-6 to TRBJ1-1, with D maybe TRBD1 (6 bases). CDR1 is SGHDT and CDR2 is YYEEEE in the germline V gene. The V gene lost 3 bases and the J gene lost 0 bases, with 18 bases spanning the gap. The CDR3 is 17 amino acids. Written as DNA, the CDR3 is TGTGCCAGCAGCTATCGGGACACGTACGCAATGAACACTGAAGCTTTCTTT. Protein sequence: CASSYRDTYAMNTEAFF.

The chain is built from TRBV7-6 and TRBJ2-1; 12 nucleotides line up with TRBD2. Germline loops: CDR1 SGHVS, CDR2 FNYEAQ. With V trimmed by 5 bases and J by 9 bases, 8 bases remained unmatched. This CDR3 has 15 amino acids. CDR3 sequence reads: CASSRLTSGSGEQFF. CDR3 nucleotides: TGTGCCAGCAGCCGCCTGACTAGCGGGAGCGGTGAGCAGTTCTTC.

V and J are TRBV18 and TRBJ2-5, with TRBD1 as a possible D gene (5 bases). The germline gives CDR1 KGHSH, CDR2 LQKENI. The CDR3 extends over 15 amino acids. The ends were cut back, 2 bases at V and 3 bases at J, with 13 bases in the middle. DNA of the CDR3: TGTGCCAGCTCACCAGCGGACACCGTAGAAGAGACCCAGTACTTC. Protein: CASSPADTVEETQYF.

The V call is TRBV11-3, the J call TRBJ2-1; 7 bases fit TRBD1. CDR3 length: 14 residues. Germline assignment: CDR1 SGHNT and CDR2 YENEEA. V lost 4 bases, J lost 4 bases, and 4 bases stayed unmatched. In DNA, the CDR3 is TGTGCCAGCAGCTCTGTGGACAGGTACAATGAGCAGTTCTTC. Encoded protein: CASSSVDRYNEQFF.

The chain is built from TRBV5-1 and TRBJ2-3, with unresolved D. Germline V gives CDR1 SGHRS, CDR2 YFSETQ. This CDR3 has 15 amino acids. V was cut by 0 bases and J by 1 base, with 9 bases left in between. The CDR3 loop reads CASSLVRSGTDTQYF. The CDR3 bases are TGCGCCAGCAGCTTGGTGAGGTCTGGCACAGATACGCAGTATTTT.

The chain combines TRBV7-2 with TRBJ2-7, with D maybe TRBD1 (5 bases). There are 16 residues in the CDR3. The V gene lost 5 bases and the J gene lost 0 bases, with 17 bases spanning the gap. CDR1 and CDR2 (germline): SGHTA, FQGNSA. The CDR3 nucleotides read TGTGCCAGCAGCGCCCCCCAGGGATTTAGCTCCTACGAGCAGTACTTC. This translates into CASSAPQGFSSYEQYF.